These 30 T cell receptor beta chains were sequenced from one sample in a study of breast tumors, draining lymph nodes, adjacent tissues. TCRdb passed the multiplex PCR reads through MiXCR, listing each CDR3 protein once. The data show about 14,000 distinct CDR3 sequences, 55% seen once. Material for sequencing was tumor-adjacent breast tissue. The receptors were sampled from a female donor with breast cancer. Some clones in this sample may be carry-over from other donors' samples.

This clonotype was detected ten times or more. The CDR3 is CATSRAGGARNTEAFF. For the CDR3, the DNA is TGTGCCACCAGCAGGGCGGGCGGAGCGCGGAACACTGAAGCTTTCTTT. The V gene is TRBV15, the J gene TRBJ1-1; D remains ambiguous. The V gene lost 3 bases and the J gene lost 1 base, with 15 bases spanning the gap. This CDR3 comprises 16 residues. Germline-derived CDR1 and CDR2 are LNHNV and YYDKDF (reference sequence). Full variable domain (rest looked up from reference TRBV15 and TRBJ1-1): DAMVIQNPRYQVTQFGKPVTLSCSQTLNHNVMYWYQQKSSQAPKLLFHYYDKDFNNEADTPDNFQSRRPNTSFCFLDIRSPGLGDTAMYLCATSRAGGARNTEAFFGQGTRLTVV.

CDR3 bases: TGTGCCACCAGCAGTCGCGATACAGGGATCTACTATGGCTACACCTTC. Its translation: CATSSRDTGIYYGYTF. This chain uses TRBV15 with TRBJ1-2; weak D call: TRBD1 (6 bases). V was pared by 3 bases and J by 3 bases, with 17 bases between. CDR3 length equals 16 residues. Germline V gives CDR1 LNHNV, CDR2 YYDKDF (reference sequence).

With regard to this clonotype: Relative to the germline gene, one junction end is altered; a read error may explain this. The chain is built from TRBV6-1 and TRBJ2-1; no reliable D call. Germline CDR1 and CDR2: MNHNS and SASEGT. CDR3 length: 15 amino acids. In DNA, the CDR3 is TGTGCCAGCAGTCAAGAAATAGACTTCTACAATGAGCAGTCCTTC. Translating it yields CASSQEIDFYNEQSF.

This sequence joins TRBV10-2 and TRBJ1-6; TRBD1 matches at 8 bases. The ends lost 2 bases at V and 3 bases at J; junction bases unmatched: 0. CDR3 length: 15 residues. Germline CDR1 WSHSY, CDR2 SAAADI. The CDR3 loop reads CASSEGQGYNSPLHF. For the CDR3, the DNA is TGCGCCAGCAGTGAGGGACAGGGCTATAATTCACCCCTCCACTTT.

The V gene is TRBV10-3, the J gene TRBJ2-2, with D maybe TRBD2 (5 bases). In germline, CDR1 is ENHRY, CDR2 SYGVKD. V was trimmed by 6 bases and J by 0 bases, leaving 8 bases between them. The CDR3 covers 14 residues. This CDR3 reads CAIRLAANTGELFF. The CDR3 bases are TGTGCCATCAGGCTAGCCGCGAACACCGGGGAGCTGTTTTTT.

As to this clonotype: The junction departs from the called germline gene at one end, perhaps through a read error. The gene calls are TRBV7-2 and TRBJ2-7; 10 bases are a match to TRBD1. The CDR3 contains 17 residues. Germline CDR1 reads SGHTA; CDR2 reads FQGNSA. The CDR3 sequence: CASGLAHKGQGNYEQYF. In DNA, the CDR3 is TGTGCCAGCGGCTTAGCGCATAAGGGACAGGGGAACTACGAGCAGTACTTC.

This clonotype occurred many times. The J gene is TRBJ1-4, the V gene TRBV18; tentative D call: TRBD1 (5 bases). Trimming stripped 4 bases from V and 5 bases from J, with 14 bases between. Germline assignment: CDR1 KGHSH and CDR2 LQKENI. The CDR3 extends over 15 amino acids. The CDR3 DNA reads TGTGCCAGCTCACTAGGGGCCAACAGAAATGAAAAACTGTTTTTT. Protein product: CASSLGANRNEKLFF.

This clonotype has ten or more counts. A much larger clone sits a single nucleotide away, making a read error possible. The chain uses TRBV20-1 and TRBJ2-2, with TRBD2 matching over 8 bases. Trimming removed 0 bases from V and 6 bases from J; junction bases left unmatched: 21. The CDR3 has 20 residues. Germline V CDR1 and CDR2: DFQATT, SNEGSKA (reference sequence). CDR3 region: CSARDLTVSTGRALAGELFF. Here the CDR3 DNA reads TGCAGTGCTAGAGATCTTACCGTTTCGACCGGGAGGGCCCTAGCCGGGGAGCTGTTTTTT.

J is TRBJ2-5 and V is TRBV2; 11 nucleotides line up with TRBD1. CDR1 and CDR2 from the germline V gene are SNHLY and FYNNEI. Trimming cost V 5 bases and J 4 bases; bases outside gene matches: 6. The length of the CDR3 is 15 residues. The CDR3 region is CASSYGQGAGETQYF. In DNA, the CDR3 is TGTGCCAGCAGTTACGGACAGGGGGCAGGAGAGACCCAGTACTTC.

The rearrangement uses TRBV12-3 or TRBV12-4 and TRBJ1-4, with TRBD1 as a possible D gene (5 bases). This CDR3 is built from 14 residues. The V and J ends lost 6 bases and 12 bases respectively, with 20 bases between them. CDR3 in amino acids: CASSLDRRGEELFF. The CDR3, as DNA: TGTGCCAGCAGCCTCGACAGACGAGGGGAAGAACTGTTTTTT.

This chain joins TRBV15 and TRBJ1-3, with 7 bases matching TRBD1. The CDR3 is 14 amino acids. Trimming took 6 bases from V and 0 from J; bases not matched to a gene: 2. Germline V gene lookup returns CDR1 LNHNV and CDR2 YYDKDF (reference sequence). CDR3 in DNA: TGTGCCACCAGTCAGGGGGGCTCTGGAAACACCATATATTTT. Protein product: CATSQGGSGNTIYF.

By share of the sample, this clonotype is medium-sized. This sequence joins TRBV19 and TRBJ1-2; D ambiguous. Germline V gene lookup returns CDR1 LNHDA and CDR2 SQIVND (reference sequence). V lost 3 bases and J 7 bases, leaving 12 bases between the germline ends. The CDR3 contains 13 residues. The CDR3 nucleotides read TGTGCCAGTAGTATCCCGGCCCATCTTGGCTACACCTTC. Protein sequence: CASSIPAHLGYTF. Full variable domain (rest looked up from reference TRBV19 and TRBJ1-2): DGGITQSPKYLFRKEGQNVTLSCEQNLNHDAMYWYRQDPGQGLRLIYYSQIVNDFQKGDIAEGYSVSREKKESFPLTVTSAQKNPTAFYLCASSIPAHLGYTFGSGTRLTVV.

The chain links TRBV7-2 to TRBJ2-7, with a weak D call TRBD2 (6 bases). The CDR3 has 14 amino acids. CDR1 is SGHTA, CDR2 FQGNSA, per germline. Deletions cut 2 bases from V and 7 bases from J, with 15 bases between. The CDR3 protein is CASSLMGFRGEQYF. As DNA, the CDR3 is TGTGCCAGCAGCTTAATGGGGTTCCGGGGGGAGCAGTACTTC.

The chain is built from TRBV15 and TRBJ1-4; 8 bases are shared with TRBD1. The V segment lost 3 bases and the J segment 4 bases; nucleotides outside the gene matches: 10. Germline CDR1 is LNHNV and CDR2 is YYDKDF (reference sequence). CDR3 size: 17 residues. This CDR3 reads CATSRTGAEAFNEKLFF. The CDR3 DNA follows: TGTGCCACCAGCAGGACAGGGGCCGAAGCTTTTAATGAAAAACTGTTTTTT.

The chain has TRBV6-6 and TRBJ2-3; possibly TRBD1 for D (5 bases). The CDR3 runs to 13 residues. Trimming removed 3 bases from V and 5 bases from J, with 9 bases in between. CDR1 and CDR2 (germline): MNHNY, SVGAGI (reference sequence). Here the CDR3 reads CASSYIRGDTQYF. The CDR3 DNA is TGTGCCAGCAGTTATATAAGGGGAGATACGCAGTATTTT.

This clonotype was counted many times. This chain joins TRBV13 and TRBJ1-1; weak D call: TRBD1 (5 bases). CDR3 length: 15 residues. The germline CDR1 and CDR2 sequences are PRHDT and FYEKMQ (reference sequence). Between the trimmed V and J ends, which lost 4 bases and 0 bases, there was a span of 12 bases. CDR3 coding DNA: TGTGCCAGCAGCTCGGCCGGGGCCATGAACACTGAAGCTTTCTTT. Protein product: CASSSAGAMNTEAFF.

At least ten counts were recorded for this clonotype. One end of the junction does not line up with germline, which may come from a read error. The J gene is TRBJ2-1, the V gene TRBV6-1, with TRBD2 as a possible D gene (5 bases). The CDR3 has 15 amino acids. CDR1 is MNHNS, CDR2 SASEGT, per germline. CDR3 in amino acids: CASSEPGSSCNEQFF. The CDR3 coding sequence is TGTGCCAGCAGTGAACCGGGGAGCTCCTGCAATGAGCAGTTCTTC.

V gene TRBV12-3 or TRBV12-4 combines with J gene TRBJ2-7, with 8 nucleotides matching TRBD1. This CDR3 comprises 12 residues. V shed 5 bases and J 6 bases; nucleotides not matched to a gene: 3. The CDR3 region is CASSNQGAEQYF. As DNA, the CDR3 is TGTGCCAGCAGTAACCAGGGGGCCGAGCAGTACTTC.

The rearrangement uses TRBV7-9 and TRBJ1-6; perhaps TRBD1 as D (5 bases). The germline gives CDR1 SEHNR, CDR2 FQNEAQ (reference sequence). The CDR3 is made up of 16 amino acids. V gave up 5 bases and J gave up 16 bases, with 27 bases separating them. The DNA for the CDR3 is TGTGCCAGCAGCCAAGTGGGTGCGGGACCAAACTACCCGCTCCACTTT. It encodes CASSQVGAGPNYPLHF.

As DNA, the CDR3 is TGTGCCAGCATCCCTAGCGGGAGCCAAGAGACCCAGTACTTC. This codes for CASIPSGSQETQYF. V usage is TRBV2 and J usage is TRBJ2-5, with 10 bases that match TRBD2. CDR1 is SNHLY, CDR2 FYNNEI, per germline. The CDR3 consists of 14 residues. Trimming removed 7 bases from V and 1 base from J; junction bases left unmatched: 3.

The chain has TRBV2 and TRBJ1-5; D is possibly TRBD1 (5 bases). Trimming pared 6 bases from V and 4 bases from J, leaving 13 bases between. CDR1 SNHLY and CDR2 FYNNEI come from the germline V gene. This CDR3 has 14 residues. CDR3 sequence (DNA): TGTGCCAGCAGGGAAAGGACACTTAATCAGCCCCAGCATTTT. Residues: CASRERTLNQPQHF.

This chain links TRBV7-9 with TRBJ2-7, with 9 bases identical to TRBD1. V lost 4 bases, J lost 4 bases, and 11 bases stayed unmatched. Germline V gene sequence: CDR1 SEHNR, CDR2 FQNEAQ (reference sequence). The CDR3 runs 16 residues. CDR3 sequence reads: CASSSLDGTGIYEQYF. CDR3 in DNA: TGTGCCAGCAGCTCCCTGGACGGGACAGGGATATACGAGCAGTACTTC.

There are many counts of this clonotype. The rearrangement joins TRBV6-2 or TRBV6-3 to TRBJ2-3, with D possibly TRBD2 on 7 matching bases. The CDR3 extends over 15 amino acids. Germline CDR1 MNHEY, CDR2 SVGEGT. V dropped 6 bases and J dropped 3 bases, with 16 bases sitting between them. CDR3 loop: CASRTGGARTDTQYF. The CDR3 nucleotides read TGTGCCAGCAGGACTGGGGGGGCTCGAACAGATACGCAGTATTTT.

This chain joins TRBV7-2 and TRBJ2-2; no clear D gene. There are 15 residues in the CDR3. Trimming pared 5 bases from V and 0 bases from J, leaving 10 bases between. Per germline, CDR1 SGHTA and CDR2 FQGNSA. Here the CDR3 DNA reads TGTGCCAGCAGCCTCTTACGCGCGAACACCGGGGAGCTGTTTTTT. Encoded protein: CASSLLRANTGELFF.

This rearrangement joins TRBV11-2 to TRBJ2-2; D may match TRBD1 or TRBD2 (5 bases each). The CDR3 consists of 13 residues. The V end was cut by 5 bases, the J end by 6 bases, with 10 bases between. Germline V lookup: CDR1 SGHAT, CDR2 FQNNGV. The CDR3 reads CASSAMGAGELFF. For the CDR3, the DNA is TGTGCCAGCAGCGCTATGGGGGCCGGGGAGCTGTTTTTT.

The chain carries TRBV4-2 and TRBJ2-7, with D uncertain. V lost 3 bases and J 0 bases, leaving 15 bases between the germline ends. Germline CDR1 LGHNA, CDR2 YNFKEQ. The CDR3 covers 16 residues. The CDR3 nucleotides read TGTGCCAGCAGCCAGAACTTAGCCTCGAGCTCCTACGAGCAGTACTTC. It specifies CASSQNLASSSYEQYF.

The chain employs TRBV5-1 and TRBJ2-2, with D possibly being TRBD2 (5 bases). Looked up from germline, CDR1 is SGHRS and CDR2 is YFSETQ. The CDR3 runs 15 residues. Trimming took off 7 bases at V and 0 bases at J, with 13 bases between the two ends. In DNA, the CDR3 is TGCGCCAGCGCGCTAGCCTTATCGAACACCGGGGAGCTGTTTTTT. It translates to CASALALSNTGELFF.

The chain is built from TRBV9 and TRBJ2-7; D might be TRBD2 (5 bases). CDR1 and CDR2 (germline): SGDLS, YYNGEE. The CDR3 has 14 amino acids. V shed 0 bases and J shed 4 bases, with 11 bases lying between them. The CDR3 region has the DNA TGTGCCAGCAGCGTAGCTCGAGGAGGATACGAGCAGTACTTC. Protein product: CASSVARGGYEQYF.

The chain combines TRBV4-2 with TRBJ1-2; D not resolved. Germline values: CDR1 LGHNA, CDR2 YNFKEQ. V was shortened by 0 bases and J by 3 bases, with 14 bases between the two germline ends. The CDR3 loop spans 16 amino acids. The CDR3 loop reads CASSQDFGSKDYGYTF. CDR3 coding DNA: TGTGCCAGCAGCCAAGATTTTGGGAGTAAGGACTATGGCTACACCTTC.

Many counts were recorded for this clonotype. A much bigger clone sits one base away, suggesting this may be a read error. J is TRBJ2-1 and V is TRBV20-1, with TRBD2 identical over 8 bases. The germline V gene encodes CDR1 DFQATT and CDR2 SNEGSKA (reference sequence). The CDR3 covers 12 residues. CDR3 loop: CSASGGANEPFF. In DNA, the CDR3 is TGCAGTGCTAGCGGGGGGGCGAATGAGCCGTTCTTC.